This T cell receptor (beta chain) was identified in a study of blood T cell repertoires in COVID-19. Study-wide background: The study drew acute and convalescent COVID-19 samples from the United States, Italy and Spain. T cells, B-cell-depleted T cells, or PBMCs provided the cDNA or gDNA that served as material.

Profiling relied on immunoSEQ multiplex PCR, and the TCRdb table lists in-frame clones only, not all of them. The sample has under 500,000 clones, 85% to 90% seen once. Those who participated ranged in age from roughly 18 to 89 years and resided in about two dozen US areas. In assigning cohorts, the study relied on participant-reported clinical history. The sample taken for sequencing was PBMCs or T cells enriched from blood (not recorded which). The TCR originated in a man aged 25 to 40 who had recovered from COVID-19.

The DNA for the CDR3 is TGTGCCAGCAGCTCTTCCAATACACTAGCGGATGGGGAGACCCAGTACTTC. This gives the protein CASSSSNTLADGETQYF. The chain carries TRBV5-4 and TRBJ2-5; 8 bases match TRBD2. CDR1 and CDR2 (germline): SGHNT, YYREEE (reference sequence). Losses at the gene ends were 3 bases for V and 5 bases for J; bases not matched to a gene: 15. The CDR3 has 17 residues.